The T cell receptor (beta chain) under discussion was sequenced for a study of cytotoxic CD8 clonotypes in ibrutinib-treated CLL. Study-wide context: Among responders, about 24 were partial and 2 complete; after median roughly 70 months, about 15 stayed remitted and approximately 12 progressed. Study-wide points: Against age-matched healthy donors, baseline clonality ran higher and tracked circulating CD8+ T-cell counts. Contraction or stability on treatment characterized the public clonotypes, which were uncommon.

The V end lost 8 bases, the J end lost 0 bases, and 8 bases lay between the germline ends. Germline CDR1 reads GTSNPN; CDR2 reads SVGIG (reference sequence). The CDR3 covers 12 residues. Measured with immunoSEQ multiplex PCR; TCRdb has only the in-frame clones, and not every one. This table holds about 120,000 clones, 50% to 65% found once. About this clone: Its antigen is unknown.

The rearrangement links TRBV30 to TRBJ2-1, with D unresolved. The material was PBMCs, obtained after 24 months of ibrutinib treatment. The sequence came from a human donor with chronic lymphocytic leukemia. In nucleotides, the CDR3 is TGTGCCCTCGTAAGCTCCTACAATGAGCAGTTCTTC. This codes for CALVSSYNEQFF.